This TCR beta chain came from a study of T cell responses to AZD1222 COVID-19 vaccine. Whole-study context: Second-dose intervals of approximately 4 or approximately 12 weeks were pooled.

Study observations and caveats: Unmutated variant regions reportedly attract nearly half of all spike-specific TCRs. Spike-specific TCR repertoires showed rising breadth and depth after two AZD1222 doses. Donor demographics were predominantly white British with a female majority; clonal diversity may be underestimated.

Data came from immunoSEQ multiplex PCR; TCRdb stores just in-frame clones and leaves some out. Here the sample spans roughly 66,000 clones, 65% to 85% being singletons. About this clone: The antigen is unknown.

The V and J ends lost 7 bases and 5 bases, in that order; junction bases with no gene match: 7. The length of the CDR3 is 13 residues. Germline CDR1 and CDR2: SGHRS and YFSETQ. The material sequenced was peripheral blood, taken on day 0 of AZD1222 vaccination. The origin of this receptor is an adult in good health. The chain combines TRBV5-1 with TRBJ2-3; 7 bases fit TRBD2. The CDR3 is CASAAGGGDTQYF. As DNA, the CDR3 is TGCGCCAGCGCGGCGGGCGGGGGAGATACGCAGTATTTT.